This TCR beta chain was documented in a study of blood T cell repertoires in COVID-19 (dated by TCRdb to 2020 to 2021). For the study in its entirety: Samples covering the acute and convalescent phases of COVID-19 were provided by collaborators in the United States, Italy and Spain. The prospective study material was composed of cDNA or gDNA derived from T cells, B-cell-depleted T cells, or PBMCs. Deeply sampled blood TCRbeta repertoires from subjects exposed to, actively infected with, or recovered from COVID-19 were included in the dataset. A freely available public database, intended as a resource for researchers studying the immune response to SARS-CoV-2, is where the repertoires were released. Samples came from the ongoing ImmuneRACE study (first 160 participants) plus 1,254 subjects from 6 global collaborators. Sample metadata almost always included a de-identified subject ID, COVID-19 status, age in years and sex. Where available, HLA class I and class II types were taken from metadata supplied by the sample provider and were not determined by assay-based typing. The full study reports these points: The quantity of clinical and demographic metadata differed by source and by participant and was supplied without curation.

On this clone itself: Its antigen is unknown. No quality values exist for individual bases; no much larger clone is one base distant.

The CDR3 has 14 amino acids, counting the end cysteine and phenylalanine. The DNA shown is the 42-base CDR3, in frame from base 1. The V and J ends are trimmed by 4 bases and 0 bases, leaving 9 bases between them. The germline V gene encodes CDR1 SNHLY and CDR2 FYNNEI. A second Seattle source provided samples from volunteer blood donors who had recovered from COVID-19. Each collaborating institution followed its own protocols to collect whole blood in K2EDTA tubes. Collaborator samples were shipped for TCRbeta analysis as frozen whole blood, isolated PBMCs, or DNA extracted from either sample type. The immunoSEQ Assay, a bias-controlled multiplex PCR, was used to amplify TCRbeta CDR3 regions from genomic DNA. For the original study's pipeline: The number of nucleated cells in each sample was estimated by amplification of reference gene primers within the assay. To quantify the absolute abundance of each unique TCRbeta CDR3 rearrangement, sequence reads were collapsed and filtered. For each sample, productive Simpson clonality was calculated as the square root of Simpson's diversity index over productive rearrangements. The table comes from immuneACCESS by way of TCRdb, which keeps in-frame sequences with V and J called. Part of the clones is missing from these tables; in studies checked, under half for an unresolved V gene and the rest for unknown reasons. V and J calls plus clone size are reproduced from that table; the DNA served to infer D and trimming. In all, the sample holds about 170,000 clones, and about 85% of those were seen once. Jointly, the top ten make up roughly 1.2% of the sample.

Recombination connected TRBV2 to TRBJ1-2, with no confidently assigned D gene. Sequencing was performed on peripheral blood. The sequence was collected from a man aged 60 to 69 who had recovered from COVID-19. The DNA sequence follows: TGTGCCAGCAGTGGCGGAAGCACTAACTATGGCTACACCTTC. It translates as CASSGGSTNYGYTF.